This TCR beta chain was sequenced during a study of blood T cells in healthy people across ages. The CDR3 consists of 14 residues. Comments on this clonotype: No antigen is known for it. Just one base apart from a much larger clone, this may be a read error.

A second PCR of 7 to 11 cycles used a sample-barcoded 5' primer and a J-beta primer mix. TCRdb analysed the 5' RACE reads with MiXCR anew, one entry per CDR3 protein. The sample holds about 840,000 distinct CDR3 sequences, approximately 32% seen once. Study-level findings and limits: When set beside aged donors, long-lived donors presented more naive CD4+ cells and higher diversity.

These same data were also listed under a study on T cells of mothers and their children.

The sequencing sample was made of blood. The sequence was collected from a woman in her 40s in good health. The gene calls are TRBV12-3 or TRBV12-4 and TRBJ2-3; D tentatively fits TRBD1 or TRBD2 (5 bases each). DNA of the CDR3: TGTGCCAGCAGCAAGGGACGTTCTGGGGATATGCAGTATTTT. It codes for CASSKGRSGDMQYF.